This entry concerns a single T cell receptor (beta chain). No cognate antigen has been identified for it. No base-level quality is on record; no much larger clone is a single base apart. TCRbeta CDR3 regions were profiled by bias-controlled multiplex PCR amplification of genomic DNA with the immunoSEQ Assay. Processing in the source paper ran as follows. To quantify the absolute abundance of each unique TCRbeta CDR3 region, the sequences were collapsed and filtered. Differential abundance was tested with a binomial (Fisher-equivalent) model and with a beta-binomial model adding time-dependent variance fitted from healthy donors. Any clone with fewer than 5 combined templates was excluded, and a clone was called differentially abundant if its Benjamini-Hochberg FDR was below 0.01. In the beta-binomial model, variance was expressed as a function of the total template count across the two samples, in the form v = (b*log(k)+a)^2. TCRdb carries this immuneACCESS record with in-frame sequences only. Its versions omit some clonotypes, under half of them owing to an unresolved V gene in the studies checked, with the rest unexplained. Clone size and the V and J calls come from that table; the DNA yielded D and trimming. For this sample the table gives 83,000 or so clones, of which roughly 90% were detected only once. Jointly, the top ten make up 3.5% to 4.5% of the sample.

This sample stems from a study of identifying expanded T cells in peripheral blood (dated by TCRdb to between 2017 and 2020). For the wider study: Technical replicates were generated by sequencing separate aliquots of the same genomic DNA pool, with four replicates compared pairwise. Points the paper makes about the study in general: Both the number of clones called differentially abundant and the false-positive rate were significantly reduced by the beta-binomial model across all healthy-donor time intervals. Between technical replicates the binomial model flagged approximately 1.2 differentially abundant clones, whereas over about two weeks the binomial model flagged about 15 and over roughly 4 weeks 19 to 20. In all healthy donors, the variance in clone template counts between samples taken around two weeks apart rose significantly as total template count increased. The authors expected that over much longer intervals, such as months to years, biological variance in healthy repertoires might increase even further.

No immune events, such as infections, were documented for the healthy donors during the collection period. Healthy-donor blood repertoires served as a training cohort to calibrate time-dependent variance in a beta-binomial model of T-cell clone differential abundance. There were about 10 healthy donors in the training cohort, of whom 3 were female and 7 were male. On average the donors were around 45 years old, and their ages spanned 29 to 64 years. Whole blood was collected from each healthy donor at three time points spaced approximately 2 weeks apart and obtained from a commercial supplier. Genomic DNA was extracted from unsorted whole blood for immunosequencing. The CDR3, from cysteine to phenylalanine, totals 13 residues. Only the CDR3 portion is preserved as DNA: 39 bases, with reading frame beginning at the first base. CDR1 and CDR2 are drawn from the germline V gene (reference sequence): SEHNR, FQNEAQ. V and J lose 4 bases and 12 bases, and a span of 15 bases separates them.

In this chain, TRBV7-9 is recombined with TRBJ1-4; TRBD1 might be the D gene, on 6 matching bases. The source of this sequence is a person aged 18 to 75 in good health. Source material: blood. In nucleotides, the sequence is TGTGCCAGCAGCTACGGCCGGACAGAACAACTGTTTTTT. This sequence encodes CASSYGRTEQLFF. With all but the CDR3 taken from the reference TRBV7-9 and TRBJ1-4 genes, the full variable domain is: DTGVSQNPRHKITKRGQNVTFRCDPISEHNRLYWYRQTLGQGPEFLTYFQNEAQLEKSRLLSDRFSAERPKGSFSTLEIQRTEQGDSAMYLCASSYGRTEQLFFGSGTQLSVL.